A single sample is the source of the 31 T cell receptor beta chains below, sequenced in a study of OX40 agonist ivuxolimab in advanced cancers. The repertoire was sequenced with immunoSEQ multiplex PCR; TCRdb's copy has only in-frame clones and lacks some. The sample lists some 64,000 clones; 91% were seen once. The starting material was CD4+ or CD8+ T cells sorted from blood, obtained in a trial of the OX40 agonist ivuxolimab. Receptor source: an adult with an advanced solid tumor such as melanoma, head and neck, liver or kidney cancer.

This clone was detected once. The V and J genes are TRBV6-1 and TRBJ1-2, with D perhaps matching TRBD1 (6 bases). CDR3 length: 18 amino acids. Trimming shortened V by 0 bases and J by 8 bases, and 25 bases separated the two germline ends. Germline CDR1 reads MNHNS; CDR2 reads SASEGT. As DNA, the CDR3 is TGTGCCAGCAGTGAAGCGCTTCAACGGGACACCTATCAGGACGGCTACACCTTC. It yields the protein CASSEALQRDTYQDGYTF.

This clone appeared a single time. The J gene is TRBJ1-2, the V gene TRBV27; 7 nucleotides align to TRBD1. V was clipped by 4 bases and J by 0 bases; unmatched bases: 5. The CDR3 is made up of 15 amino acids. Germline-derived CDR1 and CDR2 are MNHEY and SMNVEV (reference sequence). CDR3 nucleotides: TGTGCCAGCAGTTGGGGACAGCCTCCTAACTATGGCTACACCTTC. Protein: CASSWGQPPNYGYTF.

V usage is TRBV4-1 and J usage is TRBJ1-1, with TRBD1 as a possible D gene (5 bases). The germline gives CDR1 MGHRA, CDR2 YSYEKL. CDR3 size: 17 residues. V was pared by 0 bases and J by 1 base, with 15 bases between. CDR3 sequence (DNA): TGCGCCAGCAGCCAAGATGGTCGGACAAGAGGGAACACTGAAGCTTTCTTT. Protein product: CASSQDGRTRGNTEAFF.

The chain uses TRBV5-4 and TRBJ1-1; D is possibly TRBD1 (6 bases). The CDR3 runs to 15 residues. The germline V gene has CDR1 SGHNT and CDR2 YYREEE (reference sequence). The V end lost 3 bases, the J end lost 0 bases, and 12 bases lay between the germline ends. CDR3 DNA: TGTGCCAGCAGCTGGGGGGCAGAGATGAACACTGAAGCTTTCTTT. This codes for CASSWGAEMNTEAFF.

As to this clone: The same CDR3 arises from other DNA sequences in this sample as well. This chain joins TRBV19 and TRBJ1-1; D is undetermined. The germline V and J ends were trimmed by 3 bases and 0 bases, with 5 bases remaining between them. The germline gives CDR1 LNHDA, CDR2 SQIVND (reference sequence). There are 13 residues in the CDR3. The DNA for the CDR3 is TGTGCCAGTAGTATCTCATTGAACACTGAAGCTTTCTTT. Its protein product is CASSISLNTEAFF.

The chain links TRBV7-3 to TRBJ2-1; D may be TRBD1 (6 bases). V was shortened by 3 bases and J by 5 bases, with 8 bases between the two germline ends. The germline V gene has CDR1 SGHTA and CDR2 FQGTGA. The CDR3 extends over 13 amino acids. CDR3: CASSLAGDNEQFF. For the CDR3, the DNA is TGTGCCAGCAGCTTGGCAGGGGACAATGAGCAGTTCTTC.

This clone was recorded once. V and J are TRBV6-5 and TRBJ2-7; 7 bases are shared with TRBD1. CDR1 MNHEY and CDR2 SVGAGI come from the germline V gene. Trimming at V came to 3 bases and at J to 5 bases, leaving 13 bases not matched to a gene. This CDR3 is 16 amino acids long. CDR3 DNA sequence: TGTGCCAGCAGTTATAGTTCCGAGACAGGGTTCGACGAGCAGTACTTC. This sequence encodes CASSYSSETGFDEQYF.

The rearrangement joins TRBV15 to TRBJ1-3, with no clear D. Trimming stripped 1 base from V and 0 bases from J, with 7 bases between. Germline V gene data show CDR1 as LNHNV and CDR2 as YYDKDF (reference sequence). This CDR3 contains 15 residues. The CDR3 protein is CATSRGASSGNTIYF. DNA for the CDR3: TGTGCCACCAGCAGAGGCGCGAGCTCTGGAAACACCATATATTTT.

This clone occurred once. This chain connects TRBV5-6 to TRBJ1-2; D remains unclear. This CDR3 is 13 amino acids long. Trimming took 2 bases from V and 6 from J, leaving 11 bases between them. Germline lookup yields CDR1 SGHDT and CDR2 YYEEEE. DNA of the CDR3: TGTGCCAGCAGCTTTCCAACCGGGAATGGCTACACCTTC. Protein: CASSFPTGNGYTF.

This clone was detected only a few times. This chain connects TRBV5-1 to TRBJ2-7; TRBD1 is a possible D gene (5 bases). Germline CDR1 and CDR2: SGHRS and YFSETQ. This CDR3 contains 14 residues. Trimming pared 2 bases from V and 7 bases from J, leaving 16 bases between. The CDR3, as DNA: TGCGCCAGCAGCTTCTTTGCAAGGGGCCTGGAGCAGTACTTC. This sequence encodes CASSFFARGLEQYF.

A few counts support this clone. The chain is built from TRBV7-9 and TRBJ2-5, with 7 bases that match TRBD2. Germline V CDR1 and CDR2: SEHNR, FQNEAQ (reference sequence). This CDR3 contains 14 residues. V lost 3 bases to trimming and J lost 5 bases; unmatched junction nucleotides: 6. CDR3 nucleotide sequence: TGTGCCAGCAGCTTTAGCGGGCCCCTCGAGACCCAGTACTTC. This codes for CASSFSGPLETQYF. The full variable domain, rest sourced from reference TRBV7-9 and TRBJ2-5, is DTGVSQNPRHKITKRGQNVTFRCDPISEHNRLYWYRQTLGQGPEFLTYFQNEAQLEKSRLLSDRFSAERPKGSFSTLEIQRTEQGDSAMYLCASSFSGPLETQYFGPGTRLLVL.

The chain recombines TRBV5-4 with TRBJ1-1; tentative D call: TRBD1 (6 bases). Germline lookup yields CDR1 SGHNT and CDR2 YYREEE (reference sequence). Trimming removed 7 bases from V and 1 base from J, with 17 bases in between. The CDR3 length is 15 residues. In nucleotides, the CDR3 is TGTGCCAGCGCCCCCCTCACAGGGCAGAACACTGAAGCTTTCTTT. Residues: CASAPLTGQNTEAFF.

The chain carries TRBV7-9 and TRBJ2-5; D may be TRBD2 (6 bases). V lost 5 bases, J lost 2 bases, and 12 bases lay in between. Looked up from germline, CDR1 is SEHNR and CDR2 is FQNEAQ (reference sequence). The CDR3 is made up of 14 amino acids. CDR3 DNA sequence: TGTGCCAGCAGCCACTGGGACTTTCAAGAGACCCAGTACTTC. Its translation is CASSHWDFQETQYF.

The V and J genes are TRBV4-2 and TRBJ2-4; no firm D call. Trimming pared 0 bases from V and 3 bases from J, leaving 12 bases between. Germline V lookup: CDR1 LGHNA, CDR2 YNFKEQ. The CDR3 is 16 amino acids. The DNA for the CDR3 is TGTGCCAGCAGCCAAGAGACCACTTTTGACAAAAACATTCAGTACTTC. This sequence encodes CASSQETTFDKNIQYF.

V is TRBV4-1 and J is TRBJ1-3; D is undetermined. With 1 base removed from V and 1 base from J, the gap between germline ends came to 8 bases. The V gene's germline CDR1 is MGHRA and CDR2 YSYEKL. The CDR3 has 15 residues. DNA for the CDR3: TGCGCCAGCAGCCAAGTAGACGGGTCTGGAAACACCATATATTTT. This encodes CASSQVDGSGNTIYF.

Written as DNA, the CDR3 is TGTGCCAGCAGCCGGGCGGTAGCGGGGGCCTACAATGAGCAGTTCTTC. Translating gives CASSRAVAGAYNEQFF. V and J are TRBV7-8 and TRBJ2-1; the match to TRBD2 covers 9 bases. This CDR3 contains 16 residues. CDR1 is SGHVS, CDR2 FQNEAQ, per germline. J gave up 2 bases and V 5 bases, and 7 bases lay outside the gene matches.

The chain employs TRBV10-3 and TRBJ1-1, with no clear D. Germline CDR1 ENHRY, CDR2 SYGVKD. V dropped 0 bases and J dropped 4 bases, with 9 bases sitting between them. The CDR3 extends over 14 amino acids. The CDR3 region is CAISESTVATEAFF. In nucleotides, the CDR3 is TGTGCCATCAGTGAGTCGACGGTGGCCACTGAAGCTTTCTTT.

This clone appeared a single time. This chain links TRBV5-5 with TRBJ1-2; D is possibly TRBD1 (6 bases). The CDR3 contains 15 residues. V was pared by 4 bases and J by 8 bases, with 21 bases between. Germline V gene sequence: CDR1 SGHKS, CDR2 YYEKEE (reference sequence). CDR3 in amino acids: CASSPTGTLTMGYTF. The CDR3 region has the DNA TGTGCCAGCAGCCCCACCGGGACACTTACTATGGGCTACACCTTC.

Remarks on this clone: Different DNA sequences within this sample yield the same CDR3. The CDR3, as DNA: TGTGCCAGCAGTTACTCTTTGGATCAGCCCCAGCATTTT. This codes for CASSYSLDQPQHF. The chain joins TRBV6-5 to TRBJ1-5; D uncertain. The CDR3 is 13 residues long. Trimming stripped 0 bases from V and 5 bases from J, with 5 bases between. The germline V gene encodes CDR1 MNHEY and CDR2 SVGAGI.

V and J are TRBV4-1 and TRBJ2-2, with D perhaps TRBD1 (7 bases). Between the trimmed V and J ends, which lost 2 bases and 7 bases, there was a span of 23 bases. The germline V gene encodes CDR1 MGHRA and CDR2 YSYEKL. This CDR3 region has 18 residues. CDR3 DNA: TGCGCCAGCAGCCAACCTGGGCAGGGGGGTTCAAGCAGCGGGGAGCTGTTTTTT. Translating gives CASSQPGQGGSSSGELFF.

The chain has TRBV5-4 and TRBJ2-7; 7 bases are a match to TRBD1. The length of the CDR3 is 13 residues. Trimming cost V 0 bases and J 3 bases; bases outside gene matches: 0. Germline CDR1 and CDR2: SGHNT and YYREEE (reference sequence). In DNA form, the CDR3 reads TGTGCCAGCAGCTTGGACAGGGGCTACGAGCAGTACTTC. Its translation: CASSLDRGYEQYF.

This chain links TRBV5-6 with TRBJ1-2; D ambiguous. V was trimmed by 3 bases and J by 2 bases, leaving 8 bases between them. Germline V gene data show CDR1 as SGHDT and CDR2 as YYEEEE. The CDR3 spans 13 residues. The CDR3 region has the DNA TGTGCCAGCAGCTCGGACGCAAACTATGGCTACACCTTC. It encodes CASSSDANYGYTF. The full variable domain, rest sourced from reference TRBV5-6 and TRBJ1-2, is DAGVTQSPTHLIKTRGQQVTLRCSPKSGHDTVSWYQQALGQGPQFIFQYYEEEERQRGNFPDRFSGHQFPNYSSELNVNALLLGDSALYLCASSSDANYGYTFGSGTRLTVV.

The chain couples TRBV19 to TRBJ2-7; 10 nucleotides line up with TRBD2. This CDR3 region has 13 residues. The germline CDR1 and CDR2 sequences are LNHDA and SQIVND (reference sequence). V was clipped by 8 bases and J by 3 bases; unmatched bases: 4. For the CDR3, the DNA is TGTGCCAGTCGGACTAGCGGCAGCTACGAGCAGTACTTC. Protein: CASRTSGSYEQYF.

The rearrangement uses TRBV11-2 and TRBJ1-2; a possible D gene is TRBD1 (6 bases). The CDR3 sequence is 11 residues long. Trimming stripped 6 bases from V and 5 bases from J, with 7 bases between. Germline V lookup: CDR1 SGHAT, CDR2 FQNNGV. The CDR3 nucleotides are TGTGCCAGCAGTACAGGGTATGGCTACACCTTC. This codes for CASSTGYGYTF.

The chain uses TRBV5-1 and TRBJ1-1; no clear D. With 2 bases removed from V and 5 bases from J, the gap between germline ends came to 13 bases. Germline CDR1 is SGHRS and CDR2 is YFSETQ. This CDR3 region has 14 residues. The CDR3 DNA reads as TGCGCCAGCAGCTTAGGTGGGCAGAAGACTGAAGCTTTCTTT. Translating gives CASSLGGQKTEAFF.

The chain carries TRBV28 and TRBJ2-6, with a weak D call TRBD2 (5 bases). This CDR3 has 15 amino acids. The V gene's germline CDR1 is MDHEN and CDR2 SYDVKM. Between the trimmed V and J ends, which lost 5 bases and 0 bases, there was a span of 8 bases. The CDR3 DNA follows: TGTGCCAGCAGTCCCCGGGGCTCTGGGGCCAACGTCCTGACTTTC. Its translation is CASSPRGSGANVLTF.

The chain uses TRBV6-6 and TRBJ2-7; D not certain. From germline, CDR1 is MNHNY and CDR2 SVGAGI (reference sequence). This CDR3 has 13 amino acids. With 2 bases removed from V and 0 bases from J, the gap between germline ends came to 5 bases. CDR3 sequence: CASSYTSSYEQYF. CDR3 DNA sequence: TGTGCCAGCAGTTACACATCCTCCTACGAGCAGTACTTC.

This clone was found once. This chain links TRBV6-1 with TRBJ1-1, with 8 nucleotides matching TRBD1. Trimming at V came to 1 base and at J to 0 bases, leaving 16 bases not matched to a gene. CDR1 is MNHNS and CDR2 is SASEGT in the germline V gene. This CDR3 region has 20 residues. CDR3 protein: CASSEGTAGQVLQLNTEAFF. The CDR3 nucleotides are TGTGCCAGCAGTGAAGGGACGGCGGGACAGGTACTACAGTTGAACACTGAAGCTTTCTTT.

V and J are TRBV5-8 and TRBJ1-5; D might be TRBD1 (6 bases). This CDR3 has 17 amino acids. V was clipped by 0 bases and J by 0 bases, with 13 bases between them. Germline V gene sequence: CDR1 SGHTS, CDR2 YDEGEE. The CDR3 region has the DNA TGTGCCAGCAGCTTGGCCGGACAGAAATATAGCAATCAGCCCCAGCATTTT. Protein: CASSLAGQKYSNQPQHF.

This clone has only one observation. The rearrangement links TRBV11-3 to TRBJ2-1; maybe TRBD1 (6 bases). Between the trimmed V and J ends, which lost 5 bases and 7 bases, there was a span of 18 bases. This CDR3 has 15 residues. CDR1 and CDR2 (germline): SGHNT, YENEEA. The CDR3 nucleotides read TGTGCCAGCAGCCCCCGACAGGCCGGAGTAAATGAGCAGTTCTTC. The encoded protein is CASSPRQAGVNEQFF.

The chain is built from TRBV30 and TRBJ2-2; 13 bases are a match to TRBD2. The CDR3 spans 15 residues. Trimming at V came to 5 bases and at J to 5 bases, leaving 5 bases not matched to a gene. Per the germline V gene, CDR1 is GTSNPN and CDR2 is SVGIG (reference sequence). CDR3: CAWEVLAGGTGELFF. The CDR3 bases are TGTGCCTGGGAAGTACTAGCGGGGGGGACCGGGGAGCTGTTTTTT.